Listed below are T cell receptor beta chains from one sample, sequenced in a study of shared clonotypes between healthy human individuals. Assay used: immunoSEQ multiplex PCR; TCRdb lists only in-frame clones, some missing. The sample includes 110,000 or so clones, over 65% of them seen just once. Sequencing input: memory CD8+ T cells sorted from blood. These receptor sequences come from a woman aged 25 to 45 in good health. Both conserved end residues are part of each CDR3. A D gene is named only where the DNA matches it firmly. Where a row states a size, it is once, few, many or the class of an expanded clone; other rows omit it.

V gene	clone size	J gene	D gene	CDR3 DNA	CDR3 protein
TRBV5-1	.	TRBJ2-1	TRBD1	TGCGCCAGCAGGACAGGGGAGAGGTACAATGAGCAGTTCTTC	CASRTGERYNEQFF
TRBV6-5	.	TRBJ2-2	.	TGTGCCAGCAGTTACTCCTGGGGTTTGGACACCGGGGAGCTGTTTTTT	CASSYSWGLDTGELFF
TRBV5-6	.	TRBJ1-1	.	TGTGCCAGCAGCTTTTCTCTAGGAGGGGTCGGCACTGAAGCTTTCTTT	CASSFSLGGVGTEAFF
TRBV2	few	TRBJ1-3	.	TGTGCCAGCAGTCGAACAGTCTCTGGAAACACCATATATTTT	CASSRTVSGNTIYF
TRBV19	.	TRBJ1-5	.	TGTGCCAGTAGCAGAAACTGGGGGGGGTATAGCAATCAGCCCCAGCATTTT	CASSRNWGGYSNQPQHF
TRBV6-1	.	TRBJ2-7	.	TGTGCCAGCACCGGGCAGGGTGGTTACGAGCAGTACTTC	CASTGQGGYEQYF
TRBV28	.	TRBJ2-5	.	TGTGCCAGCAGTTCGAAGATCGCAATCCAGGAGACCCAGTACTTC	CASSSKIAIQETQYF
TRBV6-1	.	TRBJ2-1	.	TGTGCCAGCAGTCCTTACAATGAGCAGTTCTTC	CASSPYNEQFF
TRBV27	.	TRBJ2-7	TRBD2	TGTGCCAGCAGTTTATATGGACTAGCGGCTGACGAGCAGTACTTC	CASSLYGLAADEQYF
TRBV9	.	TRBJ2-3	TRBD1	TGTGCCAGCAGCCGGGGACAGTTCACAGATACGCAGTATTTT	CASSRGQFTDTQYF
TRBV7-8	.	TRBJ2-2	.	TGTGCCAGCAGCCCATTGGGCGGCCACTCCGGGGAGCTGTTTTTT	CASSPLGGHSGELFF
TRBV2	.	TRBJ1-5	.	TGTGCCAGCAGTCCCGGGACAAGCTATAGCAATCAGCCCCAGCATTTT	CASSPGTSYSNQPQHF
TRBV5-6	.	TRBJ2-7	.	TGTGCCAGCAGCTTGGGGGCGGAGGTCCCCTACGAGCAGTACTTC	CASSLGAEVPYEQYF
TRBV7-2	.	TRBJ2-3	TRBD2	TGTGCCAGCAGCAAATTTAGCGGGGAAAGCACAGATACGCAGTATTTT	CASSKFSGESTDTQYF
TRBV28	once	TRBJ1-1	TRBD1	TGTGCCAGCAGTTCCCCAGGGACAGCGAACACTGAAGCTTTCTTT	CASSSPGTANTEAFF
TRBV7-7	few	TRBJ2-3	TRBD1	TGTGCCAGCAGCCCAAAAACGGCAGGGGGAACGCAGTATTTT	CASSPKTAGGTQYF
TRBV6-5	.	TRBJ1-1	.	TGTGCCAGCAGTTATTGGGGGGCGGGCACTGAAGCTTTCTTT	CASSYWGAGTEAFF
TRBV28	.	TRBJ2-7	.	TGTGCCAGCAGTTTAGGGATTTCGGAGCCCTACGAGCAGTACTTC	CASSLGISEPYEQYF
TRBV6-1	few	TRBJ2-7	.	TGTGCCAGCAGTGGGGGTCTAGGGAGCTCCTACGAGCAGTACTTC	CASSGGLGSSYEQYF
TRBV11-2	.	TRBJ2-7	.	TGTGCCAGCAGCTCTCCGGGGGACGGATACGAGCAGTACTTC	CASSSPGDGYEQYF
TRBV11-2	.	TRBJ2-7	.	TGTGCCAGCAGCTTAGAGGACAGTTACTACGAGCAGTACTTC	CASSLEDSYYEQYF
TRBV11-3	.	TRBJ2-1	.	TGTGCCAGCAGCGGGGGGACTCAACAGATCGATGAGCAGTTCTTC	CASSGGTQQIDEQFF
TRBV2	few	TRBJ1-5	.	TGTGCCAGCCATCAGGGGAATCAGCCCCAGCATTTT	CASHQGNQPQHF
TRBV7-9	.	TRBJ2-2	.	TGTGCCAGCAGCTTTCGTGCCTACACCGGGGAGCTGTTTTTT	CASSFRAYTGELFF
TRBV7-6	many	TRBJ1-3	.	TGTGCCAGCAGCGAGGGGCCAGGTTACTCTGGAAACACCATATATTTT	CASSEGPGYSGNTIYF
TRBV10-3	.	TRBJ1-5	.	TGTGCCATCAAAGACAGTTTGAATCAGCCCCAGCATTTT	CAIKDSLNQPQHF
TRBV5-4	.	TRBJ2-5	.	TGTGCCAGCAGCCCATCCGGACTTATCCAAGAGACCCAGTACTTC	CASSPSGLIQETQYF
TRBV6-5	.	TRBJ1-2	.	TGTGCCAGCAGCCGATCCAGGACAGCCTATGGCTACACCTTC	CASSRSRTAYGYTF
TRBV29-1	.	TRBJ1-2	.	TGCAGCGTTGGATGGGATTCTGGCTACACCTTC	CSVGWDSGYTF
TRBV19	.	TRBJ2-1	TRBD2	TGTGCCAGTAGTATAGGTAGTACTAGCGGGAGGAAATCCTACAATGAGCAGTTCTTC	CASSIGSTSGRKSYNEQFF
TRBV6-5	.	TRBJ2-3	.	TGTGCCAGCAGTTACGGGACGGGCACAGATACGCAGTATTTT	CASSYGTGTDTQYF
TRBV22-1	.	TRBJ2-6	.	TGTCCTGGGAGTCATGAGCGCGAACAAAGTCGGGCCAACGTCCTGACTTTC	CPGSHEREQSRANVLTF
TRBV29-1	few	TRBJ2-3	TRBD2	TGCAGCGTAGCGGGAGGGGCCACAGATACGCAGTATTTT	CSVAGGATDTQYF
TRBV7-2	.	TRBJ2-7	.	TGTGCCAGCAGCTTACCCCCGGACAGCTCCTACGAGCAGTACTTC	CASSLPPDSSYEQYF
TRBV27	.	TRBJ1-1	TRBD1	TGTGCCAGCAGTTTATCCACATTCGGACAGGGGGTGAACACTGAAGCTTTCTTT	CASSLSTFGQGVNTEAFF
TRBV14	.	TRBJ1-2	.	TGTGCCAGCAGCCCGTGGGGAGATGGCTACACCTTC	CASSPWGDGYTF
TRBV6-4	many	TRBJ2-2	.	TGTGCCAGCAGTATCTCAGGGGACACCGGGGAGCTGTTTTTT	CASSISGDTGELFF
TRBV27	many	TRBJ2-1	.	TGTGCCAGCAGCACGTTGGGGAATGAGCAGTTCTTC	CASSTLGNEQFF
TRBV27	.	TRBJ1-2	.	TGTGCCAGCAGTCCACCCCCCCCAGGGTATGGCTACACCTTC	CASSPPPPGYGYTF
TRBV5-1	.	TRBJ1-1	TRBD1	TGCGCCAGCAGCTTGGGGGACAGGGGAGGGAACACTGAAGCTTTCTTT	CASSLGDRGGNTEAFF
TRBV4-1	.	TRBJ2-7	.	TGCGCCAGCAGCCAGGAACAGGGCTACGAGCAGTACTTC	CASSQEQGYEQYF
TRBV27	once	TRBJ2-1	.	TGTGCCAGCAGCACGGGATACAATGAGCAGTTCTTC	CASSTGYNEQFF
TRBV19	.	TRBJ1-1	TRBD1	TGTGCCAGTAAGACAGGGGGGAACACTGAAGCTTTCTTT	CASKTGGNTEAFF
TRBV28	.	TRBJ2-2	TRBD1	TGTGCCAGCGCCCCGGGGTTTAGACAGGGACGCACCGGGGAGCTGTTTTTT	CASAPGFRQGRTGELFF
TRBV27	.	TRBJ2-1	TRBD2	TGTGCCAGCAGTCCCGGGACTAGCGGGAGTCACTACAATGAGCAGTTCTTC	CASSPGTSGSHYNEQFF
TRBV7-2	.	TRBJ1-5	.	TGTGCCAGCAGCTTAGCGGGGTGTTGCAATCAGCCCCAGCATTTT	CASSLAGCCNQPQHF
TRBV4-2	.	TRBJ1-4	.	TGTGCCAGCAGCCAAGACGTGATGGGGGCTAATGAAAAACTGTTTTTT	CASSQDVMGANEKLFF